In its sample, the clone carrying this T cell receptor (beta chain) was seen a few times. As yet, its antigen is unknown. These data originate in a study of beta chain features in type 1 diabetes. For the study at large: Summed over all samples, the examined sorted cells came to more than 85 million.

CD4+ naive, central memory, regulatory and stem cell-like memory subsets were isolated by sorting on CD45RO/CCR7/CD25/CD127/CD95/CD27. Study-wide findings and caveats: Relative to healthy donors, patients appeared to have naive, central memory and Treg TCRB repertoires that were more similar. TCRB CDR3s from Type 1 diabetes patients were moderately but significantly shorter in all four CD4+ subsets.

TCRB transcripts that were expressed got sequenced, as all of the isolated RNA had been reverse transcribed. Only in-frame clones appear in the TCRdb table, and some are missing; sequencing was by immunoSEQ multiplex PCR. The table has hundreds of thousands of clones, over 9.5% seen once. V was clipped by 4 bases and J by 8 bases; unmatched bases: 10. This CDR3 spans 15 amino acids. Germline lookup yields CDR1 MGHDK and CDR2 SYGVNS. The J gene is TRBJ2-1, the V gene TRBV25-1, with TRBD2 matching over 8 bases. Sequenced: naive CD4+ T cells from blood. The TCR originated in a man younger than 35 in good health. In DNA, the CDR3 is TGTGCCAGCAGTGTGACTAGCGATAGAGCCGATGAGCAGTTCTTC. This gives the protein CASSVTSDRADEQFF. The entire variable domain, with the rest obtained from reference TRBV25-1 and TRBJ2-1, is as follows: EADIYQTPRYLVIGTGKKITLECSQTMGHDKMYWYQQDPGMELHLIHYSYGVNSTEKGDLSSESTVSRIRTEHFPLTLESARPSHTSQYLCASSVTSDRADEQFFGPGTRLTVL.